This section outlines one T cell receptor beta chain sequence together with its context. The CDR3 has 16 amino acids. Germline CDR1 and CDR2: LGHNA and YSLEER. The V gene lost 0 bases and the J gene lost 6 bases, with 15 bases spanning the gap. These data come from a study of cytomegalovirus exposure and HLA in healthy donors. Use of 60 Vbeta and 13 Jbeta primers characterized the PCR. Only in-frame clones appear in the TCRdb table, and some are missing; sequencing was by immunoSEQ multiplex PCR. The sample has 45,000 to 70,000 clones; 65% to 85% are singletons. The sequence was collected from a young man in good health and CMV-seronegative. The sequenced sample consisted of PBMCs. The genes are TRBV4-3 and TRBJ2-1, with D hard to call. CDR3 nucleotide sequence: TGCGCCAGCAGCCAAGAAAGAAGCTATGGTTCCAATGAGCAGTTCTTC. It codes for CASSQERSYGSNEQFF.